This T cell receptor beta chain was identified in a study of response to subunit inactivated influenza vaccine. This clonotype was recorded at least ten times. Each CDR3 protein gets one entry after TCRdb re-called the RT-PCR reads with MiXCR. The data show 560,000 or so distinct CDR3 sequences, less than 8% seen once. Here the sequenced sample was PBMCs from blood, taken less than 30 months after vaccination. The TCR sequence derives from a man aged 50-75 years who received an inactivated influenza vaccine.

The CDR3 spells CASSQSVWEIWRRLTGELFF. The CDR3 bases are TGCGCCAGCAGTCAATCGGTATGGGAGATTTGGCGGAGGCTCACCGGGGAGCTGTTTTTT. This chain joins TRBV23-1 and TRBJ2-2; D may be TRBD2 (5 bases). TRBV23-1 is sorted into the ORF group, with uncertain function. The CDR3 contains 20 residues. Trimming took off 0 bases at V and 4 bases at J, with 24 bases between the two ends.